This entry describes one T cell receptor beta chain. This specimen belongs to a study of prognosis after radiotherapy for stage I lung cancer. Turning to the study itself: The study enrolled patients with stage I non-small cell lung cancer between early 2018 and early 2019. SBRT radiotherapy comprised 3 to 5 fractions at a biologically effective dose of at least 100 Gy. Stereotactic body radiotherapy was given without concurrent therapy, and no patient received both at once.

Amplicons of TCR beta CDR3 were generated from genomic DNA by two-round multiplex PCR. Primers (each specific to one TRBV or TRBJ gene) were used in first-round PCR. TCRdb used MiXCR to reprocess the multiplex PCR reads, holding one entry per CDR3 protein. There are 13,000 to 15,000 distinct CDR3 sequences in the sample; 45% to 55% occur only once, and about two fifths lies in the top ten. V gave up 7 bases and J gave up 7 bases, with 11 bases separating them. The germline V gene encodes CDR1 SGHAT and CDR2 FQNNGV. The CDR3 covers 11 residues. The genes are TRBV11-2 and TRBJ2-7; TRBD2 might be the D (7 bases). This TCR was sampled from a donor aged 50 or older with non-small cell lung cancer. The input for sequencing was PBMCs, taken before or after stereotactic body radiation therapy (not recorded which). The CDR3 sequence: CASKEGGEQYF. CDR3 nucleotide sequence: TGTGCCAGCAAGGAGGGGGGGGAGCAGTACTTC.